This T cell receptor beta chain was found in a study of regulatory T cells in long-lasting Graves disease. This clonotype was counted many times. Construction of TCR beta libraries relied on iRepertoire HTBI primers and on Arm-PCR targeting CDR3 regions. Each CDR3 protein gets one entry after TCRdb re-called the multiplex PCR reads with MiXCR. This sample has a few hundred thousand distinct CDR3 sequences, with about a quarter found just once. Indicated time point: persistent/refractory GD, antithyroid drugs over 5 years with positive TRAb. The TCR library used RNA extracted from PBMCs. Germline V gene data show CDR1 as SNHLY and CDR2 as FYNNEI. The CDR3 runs to 15 residues. The germline V and J ends were trimmed by 4 bases and 6 bases, with 19 bases remaining between them.

This material consisted of peripheral blood mononuclear cells (PBMCs), taken when the disease was refractory, from a patient treated with antithyroid drugs. The receptor comes from a female donor with Graves disease. The gene calls are TRBV2 and TRBJ2-7; D may correspond to TRBD1 or TRBD2 (5 bases each). The CDR3 sequence: CASSVPTGTTSEQYF. CDR3 nucleotides: TGTGCCAGCAGTGTACCTACCGGGACCACCAGCGAGCAGTACTTC.